The clone carrying this T cell receptor (beta chain) was seen ten or more times. This entry belongs to a study of cytotoxic CD8 clonotypes in ibrutinib-treated CLL. There are 13 residues in the CDR3. Germline V CDR1 and CDR2: SGHNT, YENEEA. V lost 5 bases and J lost 5, with 12 bases in between. This table comes from immunoSEQ multiplex PCR, and its TCRdb copy is limited to in-frame clones, with some not included. The table has some 81,000 clones, 75% to 85% seen once. The clonotype originates from a human donor with chronic lymphocytic leukemia. The gene calls are TRBV11-3 and TRBJ2-5, with D possibly TRBD1 on 6 matching bases. Sequenced material: PBMCs, taken after 12 months of ibrutinib treatment. CDR3 protein: CASSTGQWETQYF. DNA for the CDR3: TGTGCCAGCAGCACCGGACAGTGGGAGACCCAGTACTTC.